This paragraph reports one TCR beta chain. The target of this receptor is not known. There are no base qualities to consult, and no much larger clone falls within one base. The data are from a study of blood T cell repertoires in COVID-19 (dated by TCRdb to 2018 to 2021). Notes on the research overall: Collaborator samples came from the United States, Italy and Spain and covered acute and convalescent phases of COVID-19. The prospective study material was composed of cDNA or gDNA derived from T cells, B-cell-depleted T cells, or PBMCs. Subjects who had been exposed to COVID-19, were actively infected with it, or had recovered from it provided the deeply sampled blood TCRbeta repertoires that made up the dataset. A freely available public database, intended as a resource for researchers studying the immune response to SARS-CoV-2, is where the repertoires were released. Samples were obtained from the ongoing ImmuneRACE study (first 160 participants) and from 1,254 subjects provided by 6 global collaborators. A de-identified subject ID, COVID-19 status, age in years and sex were almost always included in the sample metadata. Where available, HLA class I and class II types were taken from metadata supplied by the sample provider and were not determined by assay-based typing.

Results and caveats for the whole study, not just this receptor: Clinical and demographic metadata were provided uncurated, with the amount varying by source and participant.

The CDR3 holds 15 amino acids from the cysteine to the phenylalanine. Only the CDR3 region is kept as DNA, spanning 45 bases read in frame from base 1. The germline V gene yields LGHNA for CDR1 and YSLEER for CDR2. Relative to germline, V is 3 bases shorter and J is 4 bases shorter, with 12 bases between their ends. The collaborating institutions used their own protocols to collect whole blood in K2EDTA tubes. For TCRbeta analysis, collaborators shipped samples as frozen whole blood, isolated PBMCs, or DNA extracted from either of those sample types. The immunoSEQ Assay, a bias-controlled multiplex PCR, was used to amplify TCRbeta CDR3 regions from genomic DNA. Turning to the authors' computational methods: The number of nucleated cells in each sample was estimated from the amplification of reference gene primers within the assay. To quantify the absolute abundance of each unique TCRbeta CDR3 rearrangement, sequence reads were collapsed and filtered. Productive Simpson clonality was computed per sample as the square root of Simpson's diversity index over productive rearrangements. The immuneACCESS repertoire file appears here via TCRdb, limited to in-frame rearrangements. These files lack a portion of the clones; in checked studies, under half of the deficit traces to unresolved V genes, and the cause of the others is not known. V and J calls and clone size come straight from that table; D and trimming were deduced from the DNA. Counted in this sample were around 250,000 clones; around 85% of them appeared once. 5% to 6.5% of the sample is in the top ten clones.

Sequenced material: peripheral blood. This TCR derives from a middle-aged man with active or convalescent COVID-19. In this chain, TRBV4-3 is recombined with TRBJ1-4; the D gene assignment is ambiguous. The CDR3 region: CASSQGGGFNEKLFF. The nucleotide sequence is TGCGCCAGCAGCCAGGGAGGAGGTTTTAATGAAAAACTGTTTTTT.